These 14 T cell receptor beta chains share one sample of origin, sequenced in a study of cytomegalovirus exposure and HLA in healthy donors. Sequencing was performed with immunoSEQ multiplex PCR; in TCRdb, only in-frame clones are kept and a portion is missing. Of 90,000 to 150,000 clones in the sample, around 88% were seen once. The sample was PBMCs. Source of these receptors: a man aged 18 to 35 in good health and CMV-seronegative.

V and J are TRBV6-1 and TRBJ2-7; the D gene is possibly TRBD1 (6 bases). The CDR3 runs to 15 residues. CDR1 and CDR2 from the germline V gene are MNHNS and SASEGT. The V end was cut by 8 bases, the J end by 0 bases, with 17 bases between. Here the CDR3 DNA reads TGTGCCAGCCGAGGACCAAGGACAGCCTCCTACGAGCAGTACTTC. It encodes CASRGPRTASYEQYF.

This chain joins TRBV13 and TRBJ2-5, with TRBD2 as a possible D gene (5 bases). Trimming left V 1 base short and J 4 bases short, with 10 bases between. The CDR3 spans 14 residues. The germline gives CDR1 PRHDT, CDR2 FYEKMQ (reference sequence). The DNA for the CDR3 is TGTGCCAGCAGCTTAGATGGTGGGAGAGAGACCCAGTACTTC. Protein product: CASSLDGGRETQYF.

The genes are TRBV7-2 and TRBJ1-6; the match to TRBD1 covers 10 bases. Trimming cost V 5 bases and J 10 bases; bases outside gene matches: 5. Germline loops: CDR1 SGHTA, CDR2 FQGNSA. The CDR3 length is 14 residues. The CDR3 nucleotides read TGTGCCAGCAGCGCAACGGGACAGGGGTCACCCCTCCACTTT. Protein sequence: CASSATGQGSPLHF.

The J gene is TRBJ1-1, the V gene TRBV30, with 12 nucleotides matching TRBD1. The length of the CDR3 is 13 residues. Germline values: CDR1 GTSNPN, CDR2 SVGIG (reference sequence). With 5 bases clipped from V and 6 bases from J, the junction kept 4 bases outside the gene matches. This CDR3 reads CAWEGQGASEAFF. In DNA form, the CDR3 reads TGTGCCTGGGAGGGACAGGGGGCTTCTGAAGCTTTCTTT. Supplemented by reference TRBV30 and TRBJ1-1, the full variable domain reads SQTIHQWPATLVQPVGSPLSLECTVEGTSNPNLYWYRQAAGRGLQLLFYSVGIGQISSEVPQNLSASRPQDRQFILSSKKLLLSDSGFYLCAWEGQGASEAFFGQGTRLTVV.

This rearrangement joins TRBV25-1 to TRBJ1-2, with TRBD1 matching 9 bases. With 8 bases clipped from V and 0 bases from J, the junction kept 4 bases outside the gene matches. CDR1 and CDR2 from the germline V gene are MGHDK and SYGVNS. The CDR3 runs 14 residues. The CDR3 sequence is CASGDRGANYGYTF. The CDR3 coding sequence is TGTGCCAGCGGAGACAGGGGGGCTAACTATGGCTACACCTTC.

This clone turned up a few times. J is TRBJ2-1 and V is TRBV5-1; D might be TRBD1 (6 bases). This CDR3 spans 14 amino acids. Trimming pared 0 bases from V and 6 bases from J, leaving 10 bases between. Germline-derived CDR1 and CDR2 are SGHRS and YFSETQ. CDR3 sequence (DNA): TGCGCCAGCAGCTTGGACAGGGAGTTCAATGAGCAGTTCTTC. Its protein product is CASSLDREFNEQFF.

This clone is a singleton in its sample. The chain joins TRBV21-1 to TRBJ2-1; the table's D call TRBD2 went unverified against the DNA. TRBV21-1 is classified as a pseudogene. CDR3 size: 13 residues. The CDR3 nucleotides are TGTGCCAGCTCCAGGACTAGTTGTTATGAGCAGTTCTTC. It translates to CASSRTSCYEQFF.

V is TRBV12-2 and J is TRBJ2-7; the DNA was not used to check the table's D call, TRBD2. TRBV12-2 is noted as a pseudogene. This CDR3 is built from 16 residues. The CDR3 spells CASRLARETGLREQYF. CDR3 coding DNA: TGTGCAAGTCGCTTAGCGCGGGAGACAGGTTTGAGGGAGCAGTACTTC.

This rearrangement joins TRBV6-5 to TRBJ2-4, with D perhaps matching TRBD2 (6 bases). V lost 6 bases to trimming and J lost 1 base, with 10 bases between them. This CDR3 contains 14 residues. Germline values: CDR1 MNHEY, CDR2 SVGAGI. CDR3 bases: TGTGCCAGCAGGGGAGGTTGGGCCAAAAACATTCAGTACTTC. Its translation is CASRGGWAKNIQYF.

The chain links TRBV7-2 to TRBJ2-7; D is uncertain. The V end was cut by 0 bases, the J end by 3 bases, with 6 bases between. This CDR3 spans 13 amino acids. The germline CDR1 and CDR2 sequences are SGHTA and FQGNSA. The CDR3 protein is CASSLASVYEQYF. The CDR3 DNA reads TGTGCCAGCAGCTTAGCCTCAGTCTACGAGCAGTACTTC.

This rearrangement joins TRBV19 to TRBJ1-4; possible D gene TRBD1, 5 bases. Germline CDR1 and CDR2: LNHDA and SQIVND (reference sequence). The CDR3 runs to 12 residues. Deletions cut 3 bases from V and 7 bases from J, with 6 bases between. CDR3 nucleotide sequence: TGTGCCAGTAGTATCGGGGGTGAAAAACTGTTTTTT. Encoded protein: CASSIGGEKLFF. The full variable domain, its missing parts supplied by reference TRBV19 and TRBJ1-4, is DGGITQSPKYLFRKEGQNVTLSCEQNLNHDAMYWYRQDPGQGLRLIYYSQIVNDFQKGDIAEGYSVSREKKESFPLTVTSAQKNPTAFYLCASSIGGEKLFFGSGTQLSVL.

The V gene is TRBV30, the J gene TRBJ2-1; 9 nucleotides align to TRBD2. Germline assignment: CDR1 GTSNPN and CDR2 SVGIG (reference sequence). This CDR3 region has 17 residues. In DNA form, the CDR3 reads TGTCTGGCGTGGACAGGAACTACTAGCGGGTTATACAATGAGCAGTTCTTC. Translated: CLAWTGTTSGLYNEQFF. The whole variable domain, remainder taken from reference TRBV30 and TRBJ2-1, is SQTIHQWPATLVQPVGSPLSLECTVEGTSNPNLYWYRQAAGRGLQLLFYSVGIGQISSEVPQNLSASRPQDRQFILSSKKLLLSDSGFYLCLAWTGTTSGLYNEQFFGPGTRLTVL.

This clone occurred once. V usage is TRBV5-6 and J usage is TRBJ2-1, with TRBD1 identical over 7 bases. The V gene's germline CDR1 is SGHDT and CDR2 YYEEEE. This CDR3 spans 16 amino acids. Unmatched junction bases numbered 7, after V lost 1 base and J lost 3 bases. The CDR3 region is CASSLSGTAHYNEQFF. In nucleotides, the CDR3 is TGTGCCAGCAGCTTGTCCGGGACAGCGCACTACAATGAGCAGTTCTTC.

The chain combines TRBV29-1 with TRBJ2-3; D ambiguous. Germline V CDR1 and CDR2: SQVTM, ANQGSEA. Trimming took 3 bases from V and 2 from J, leaving 12 bases between them. The CDR3 contains 14 residues. CDR3: CSVDGVPNTDTQYF. CDR3 bases: TGCAGCGTTGACGGAGTACCCAACACAGATACGCAGTATTTT.